The 29 T cell receptor beta chains presented below share a single source sample, sequenced in a study of cytomegalovirus exposure and HLA in healthy donors. Both 60 Vbeta primers and 13 Jbeta primers went into the PCR. Here immunoSEQ multiplex PCR was the method, and the copy in TCRdb shows in-frame clones only, minus some. In all, the sample yields 60,000 to 65,000 clones. The source material was PBMCs. The source of these receptors is a woman in her late teens or twenties in good health and CMV-seronegative.

The chain is built from TRBV7-6 and TRBJ1-1; tentative D call: TRBD1 (6 bases). Germline V gene sequence: CDR1 SGHVS, CDR2 FNYEAQ. V gave up 4 bases and J gave up 1 base, with 7 bases separating them. CDR3 length: 13 residues. The CDR3 region is CASSSQGNTEAFF. DNA of the CDR3: TGTGCCAGCAGCTCACAGGGGAACACTGAAGCTTTCTTT.

The chain employs TRBV6-1 and TRBJ1-4; D is unclear. Germline loops: CDR1 MNHNS, CDR2 SASEGT. V lost 3 bases to trimming and J lost 3 bases, with 8 bases between them. CDR3 size: 14 residues. This CDR3 reads CASSDRGSNEKLFF. The CDR3 DNA sequence: TGTGCCAGCAGTGACCGGGGATCTAATGAAAAACTGTTTTTT.

The J gene is TRBJ1-4, the V gene TRBV29-1; TRBD1 agrees at 7 bases. With 7 bases clipped from V and 4 bases from J, the junction kept 9 bases outside the gene matches. The CDR3 has 14 amino acids. Germline V gives CDR1 SQVTM, CDR2 ANQGSEA. The CDR3 DNA is TGCAGCGGCAGAGACGGGGACAGTAATGAAAAACTGTTTTTT. This translates into CSGRDGDSNEKLFF. Drawing the rest from reference TRBV29-1 and TRBJ1-4, the complete variable domain is SAVISQKPSRDICQRGTSLTIQCQVDSQVTMMFWYRQQPGQSLTLIATANQGSEATYESGFVIDKFPISRPNLTFSTLTVSNMSPEDSSIYLCSGRDGDSNEKLFFGSGTQLSVL.

This CDR3 reads CASSEWGQGDQPQHF. The CDR3 DNA reads TGTGCCAGCAGTGAATGGGGCCAGGGCGATCAGCCCCAGCATTTT. The chain has TRBV6-1 and TRBJ1-5, with D possibly matching TRBD1 (5 bases). The CDR3 loop spans 15 amino acids. V was cut by 2 bases and J by 5 bases, with 13 bases left in between. Germline CDR1 MNHNS, CDR2 SASEGT.

V and J are TRBV27 and TRBJ1-1; D uncertain. CDR3 length: 14 residues. Germline values: CDR1 MNHEY, CDR2 SMNVEV (reference sequence). The V and J ends lost 5 bases and 4 bases respectively, with 14 bases between them. DNA for the CDR3: TGTGCCAGCAGTCCCCTTGCGGCCCCCACTGAAGCTTTCTTT. Encoded protein: CASSPLAAPTEAFF.

This rearrangement joins TRBV30 to TRBJ1-3, with D perhaps TRBD1 (6 bases). The CDR3 covers 13 residues. V was pared by 0 bases and J by 8 bases, with 11 bases between. Germline CDR1 reads GTSNPN; CDR2 reads SVGIG (reference sequence). The chain's CDR3 is CAWSVSQGHTIYF. The CDR3 DNA reads as TGTGCCTGGAGTGTATCACAGGGTCACACCATATATTTT.

The CDR3, as DNA: TGTGCCTCACTCCGGGACTCCACAGATACGCAGTATTTT. This codes for CASLRDSTDTQYF. The V gene is TRBV30, the J gene TRBJ2-3; weak D call: TRBD2 (6 bases). CDR1 and CDR2 from the germline V gene are GTSNPN and SVGIG (reference sequence). V lost 7 bases to trimming and J lost 2 bases, with 13 bases between them. This CDR3 has 13 residues.

The V gene is TRBV2, the J gene TRBJ2-1; unclear D gene. The CDR3 sequence is 13 residues long. Trimming took off 6 bases at V and 4 bases at J, with 10 bases between the two ends. CDR1 SNHLY and CDR2 FYNNEI come from the germline V gene. For the CDR3, the DNA is TGTGCCAGCAGGCGGAACTTATACAATGAGCAGTTCTTC. Residues: CASRRNLYNEQFF.

The chain couples TRBV10-1 to TRBJ1-1; a weak D match, TRBD1 (5 bases). V shed 2 bases and J shed 10 bases, with 11 bases lying between them. Germline V gene sequence: CDR1 WNHNN, CDR2 SYGVQD (reference sequence). This CDR3 contains 12 residues. The CDR3 DNA reads as TGCGCCAGCAGTGAGCAGGGTAAAGGAGCTTTCTTT. Translating it yields CASSEQGKGAFF.

The chain carries TRBV2 and TRBJ1-2; D unresolved. The germline gives CDR1 SNHLY, CDR2 FYNNEI. The ends were cut back, 4 bases at V and 3 bases at J, with 9 bases in the middle. This CDR3 spans 13 amino acids. The CDR3 is CASSGHADYGYTF. CDR3 sequence (DNA): TGTGCCAGCAGTGGACACGCTGACTATGGCTACACCTTC.

The J gene is TRBJ2-3, the V gene TRBV9; possibly TRBD2 for D (5 bases). The ends were cut back, 2 bases at V and 2 bases at J, with 9 bases in the middle. The CDR3 is made up of 14 amino acids. Germline values: CDR1 SGDLS, CDR2 YYNGEE. This CDR3 reads CASSVDGVTDTQYF. The CDR3 nucleotides are TGTGCCAGCAGCGTTGACGGGGTCACAGATACGCAGTATTTT.

The chain joins TRBV30 to TRBJ2-7; D perhaps matches TRBD1 (6 bases). Germline lookup yields CDR1 GTSNPN and CDR2 SVGIG (reference sequence). The CDR3 consists of 15 residues. V lost 2 bases, J lost 0 bases, and 14 bases lay in between. CDR3 sequence: CAWSNTGQGSYEQYF. The CDR3 bases are TGTGCCTGGAGTAATACGGGACAAGGCTCCTACGAGCAGTACTTC.

This chain connects TRBV30 to TRBJ2-4; 8 nucleotides line up with TRBD2. The germline V gene has CDR1 GTSNPN and CDR2 SVGIG (reference sequence). V lost 3 bases to trimming and J lost 8 bases; unmatched junction nucleotides: 3. This CDR3 region has 12 residues. CDR3 sequence: CAWRGLDYIQYF. CDR3 coding DNA: TGTGCCTGGAGGGGACTAGATTACATTCAGTACTTC.

CDR3 bases: TGTGCCAGCCTTCTAATAGCGGGAATCACCTACGAGCAGTACTTC. This encodes CASLLIAGITYEQYF. The gene calls are TRBV2 and TRBJ2-7; 8 nucleotides match TRBD2. Germline V gives CDR1 SNHLY, CDR2 FYNNEI. V shed 8 bases, J shed 2 bases, and the junction held 11 bases outside the gene matches. CDR3 length equals 15 residues.

This sequence joins TRBV30 and TRBJ2-1; the D gene is possibly TRBD1 (6 bases). In germline, CDR1 is GTSNPN, CDR2 SVGIG (reference sequence). The V end was cut by 3 bases, the J end by 2 bases, with 11 bases between. The CDR3 runs to 14 residues. This chain's CDR3 is CAWSRGTAYNEQFF. CDR3 nucleotides: TGTGCCTGGAGCAGGGGAACTGCCTACAATGAGCAGTTCTTC.

This rearrangement joins TRBV11-3 to TRBJ1-1; the D is unclear. The CDR3 has 12 residues. Germline CDR1 reads SGHNT; CDR2 reads YENEEA. Trimming removed 3 bases from V and 5 bases from J, with 7 bases in between. CDR3 protein: CASSFEGTEAFF. In DNA, the CDR3 is TGTGCCAGCAGCTTTGAGGGAACTGAAGCTTTCTTT. Together with reference TRBV11-3 and TRBJ1-1, the CDR3 gives the full variable domain: EAGVVQSPRYKIIEKKQPVAFWCNPISGHNTLYWYLQNLGQGPELLIRYENEEAVDDSQLPKDRFSAERLKGVDSTLKIQPAELGDSAVYLCASSFEGTEAFFGQGTRLTVV.

The rearrangement links TRBV4-1 to TRBJ2-7; perhaps TRBD1 as D (6 bases). CDR3 length: 16 residues. Germline CDR1 and CDR2: MGHRA and YSYEKL. V was cut by 0 bases and J by 4 bases, with 16 bases left in between. CDR3 loop: CASSQDPQGSIYEQYF. CDR3 nucleotides: TGCGCCAGCAGCCAAGATCCACAGGGAAGTATTTACGAGCAGTACTTC.

The V gene is TRBV9, the J gene TRBJ2-7; D ambiguous. Germline CDR1 reads SGDLS; CDR2 reads YYNGEE. This CDR3 is 15 amino acids long. Trimming cost V 0 bases and J 3 bases, with 13 bases left between them. This CDR3 reads CASSVGSVVNYEQYF. The CDR3, as DNA: TGTGCCAGCAGCGTAGGTAGTGTGGTAAACTACGAGCAGTACTTC.

The chain recombines TRBV29-1 with TRBJ2-1, with 7 bases lining up with TRBD1. V gave up 6 bases and J gave up 7 bases; unmatched junction bases: 6. CDR3 length equals 12 residues. CDR1 and CDR2 (germline): SQVTM, ANQGSEA. The CDR3 DNA follows: TGCAGCGTACTGGGACAGAATAATGAGCAGTTCTTC. Residues: CSVLGQNNEQFF.

This chain joins TRBV6-5 and TRBJ2-6; D unclear. The V end was cut by 4 bases, the J end by 0 bases, with 4 bases between. CDR1 MNHEY and CDR2 SVGAGI come from the germline V gene. CDR3 length equals 14 residues. CDR3 residues: CASSSLSGANVLTF. CDR3 sequence (DNA): TGTGCCAGCAGTTCTCTCTCTGGGGCCAACGTCCTGACTTTC.

The chain joins TRBV5-1 to TRBJ2-5; TRBD2 matches at 12 bases. V was pared by 2 bases and J by 4 bases, with 9 bases of the junction left unmatched. Germline V gene sequence: CDR1 SGHRS, CDR2 YFSETQ. The CDR3 spans 17 residues. CDR3 sequence reads: CASSFTSTSGSGETQYF. CDR3 bases: TGCGCCAGCAGCTTCACCTCGACTAGCGGGAGCGGAGAGACCCAGTACTTC. Using reference TRBV5-1 and TRBJ2-5 for the parts outside the CDR3, the full variable domain is KAGVTQTPRYLIKTRGQQVTLSCSPISGHRSVSWYQQTPGQGLQFLFEYFSETQRNKGNFPGRFSGRQFSNSRSEMNVSTLELGDSALYLCASSFTSTSGSGETQYFGPGTRLLVL.

V gene TRBV18 combines with J gene TRBJ2-1; no definite D call. Germline V CDR1 and CDR2: KGHSH, LQKENI. The CDR3 has 14 amino acids. Trimming took 6 bases from V and 0 from J, leaving 9 bases between them. In DNA form, the CDR3 reads TGTGCCAGCTCCTCCCGCGACTCCTACAATGAGCAGTTCTTC. Translated, it gives CASSSRDSYNEQFF. The variable domain in full, with the rest retrieved from reference TRBV18 and TRBJ2-1, is NAGVMQNPRHLVRRRGQEARLRCSPMKGHSHVYWYRQLPEEGLKFMVYLQKENIIDESGMPKERFSAEFPKEGPSILRIQQVVRGDSAAYFCASSSRDSYNEQFFGPGTRLTVL.

This sequence joins TRBV6-5 and TRBJ2-7; weak D call: TRBD2 (5 bases). The CDR3 covers 13 residues. V was shortened by 10 bases and J by 6 bases, with 19 bases between the two germline ends. Per the germline V gene, CDR1 is MNHEY and CDR2 is SVGAGI. The CDR3 sequence is CATHTRDLGEQYF. CDR3 nucleotide sequence: TGTGCCACCCATACGAGGGATTTGGGCGAGCAGTACTTC.

The gene calls are TRBV25-1 and TRBJ1-6; TRBD1 is a possible D gene (6 bases). Trimming cost V 7 bases and J 10 bases, with 20 bases left between them. This CDR3 contains 15 residues. In germline, CDR1 is MGHDK, CDR2 SYGVNS. The CDR3 protein is CASIGGAGQSSPLHF. In DNA, the CDR3 is TGTGCCAGCATCGGGGGGGCAGGGCAAAGCTCACCCCTCCACTTT.

This chain connects TRBV5-6 to TRBJ2-7, with D unclear. CDR1 and CDR2 from the germline V gene are SGHDT and YYEEEE. Deletions cut 5 bases from V and 3 bases from J, with 15 bases between. The CDR3 totals 14 residues. The CDR3 DNA reads TGTGCCAGCAGTCAGAGCGAACGAGGCTACGAGCAGTACTTC. Translation: CASSQSERGYEQYF.

The chain uses TRBV13 and TRBJ1-4, with a possible D match to TRBD1 (5 bases). V shed 3 bases and J shed 4 bases, with 9 bases lying between them. CDR1 PRHDT and CDR2 FYEKMQ come from the germline V gene (reference sequence). This CDR3 contains 14 residues. The CDR3 protein is CASSLGQSNEKLFF. CDR3 in DNA: TGTGCCAGCAGCTTGGGGCAAAGTAATGAAAAACTGTTTTTT.

The V gene is TRBV18, the J gene TRBJ1-6; no clear D gene. The germline V and J ends were trimmed by 3 bases and 8 bases, with 20 bases remaining between them. Per the germline V gene, CDR1 is KGHSH and CDR2 is LQKENI. The CDR3 extends over 17 amino acids. CDR3 region: CASSPRTGWDFYSPLHF. The CDR3 DNA reads TGTGCCAGCTCACCCAGGACTGGTTGGGATTTTTATTCACCCCTCCACTTT.

Regarding this clone: A read error may account for a junction end that differs from germline. The chain uses TRBV30 and TRBJ1-1; maybe TRBD1 (6 bases). The germline CDR1 and CDR2 sequences are GTSNPN and SVGIG (reference sequence). The CDR3 runs to 14 residues. The chain's CDR3 is CAWRGSGEITEDFF. The CDR3 DNA is TGTGCCTGGAGAGGTTCAGGGGAGATCACTGAAGATTTCTTT. The entire variable domain, with the rest obtained from reference TRBV30 and TRBJ1-1, is as follows: SQTIHQWPATLVQPVGSPLSLECTVEGTSNPNLYWYRQAAGRGLQLLFYSVGIGQISSEVPQNLSASRPQDRQFILSSKKLLLSDSGFYLCAWRGSGEITEDFFGQGTRLTVV.

This sequence joins TRBV7-9 and TRBJ2-3, with D possibly TRBD2 on 5 matching bases. The V gene lost 5 bases and the J gene lost 5 bases, with 11 bases spanning the gap. The CDR3 spans 13 residues. CDR1 and CDR2 from the germline V gene are SEHNR and FQNEAQ (reference sequence). CDR3 sequence: CASSLTSGDTQYF. In DNA, the CDR3 is TGTGCCAGCAGCCTTACGAGCGGAGATACGCAGTATTTT.